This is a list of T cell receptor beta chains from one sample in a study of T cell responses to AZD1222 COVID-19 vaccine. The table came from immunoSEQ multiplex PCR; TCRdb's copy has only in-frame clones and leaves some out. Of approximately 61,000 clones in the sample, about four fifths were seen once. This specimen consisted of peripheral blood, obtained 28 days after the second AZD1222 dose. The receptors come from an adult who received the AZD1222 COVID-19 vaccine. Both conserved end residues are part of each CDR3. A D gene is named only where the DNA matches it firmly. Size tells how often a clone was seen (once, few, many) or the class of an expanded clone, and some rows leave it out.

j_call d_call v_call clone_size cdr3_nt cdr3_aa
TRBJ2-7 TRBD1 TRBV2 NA TGTGCCAGCAGTGAAACAGGGGTCGAGCAGTACTTC CASSETGVEQYF
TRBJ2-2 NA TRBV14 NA TGTGCCAGCAGCCAATCAAACACCGGGGAGCTGTTTTTT CASSQSNTGELFF
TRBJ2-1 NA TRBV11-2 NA TGTGCCAGCAGCTTAAATGGCGGGGCCCAAGGACCATTTAATGAGCAGTTCTTC CASSLNGGAQGPFNEQFF
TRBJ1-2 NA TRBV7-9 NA TGTGCCAGCAGCTTAGAAGCGCCTCTCTCTGGCTACACCTTC CASSLEAPLSGYTF
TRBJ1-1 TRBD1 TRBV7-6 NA TGTGCCAGCAGCATGGACAGGGTAAACACTGAAGCTTTCTTT CASSMDRVNTEAFF
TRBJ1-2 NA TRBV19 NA TGTGCCACCAGACAGAGAGGGTTCTATGGCTACACCTTC CATRQRGFYGYTF
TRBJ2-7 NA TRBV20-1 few TGCAGTGCTAAGGGATCCTACGAGCAGTACTTC CSAKGSYEQYF
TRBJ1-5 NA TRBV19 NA TGTGCCAGTAGTATAGGTCTATCGGGGGATGGCAATCAGCCCCAGCATTTT CASSIGLSGDGNQPQHF
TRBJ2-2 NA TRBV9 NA TGTGCCAGCAGCGAACAAACAGGAACCGGGGAGCTGTTTTTT CASSEQTGTGELFF
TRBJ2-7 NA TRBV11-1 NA TGTGCCAGCAGTGCTGGGGGGACAGCCTCCTACGAGCAGTACTTC CASSAGGTASYEQYF
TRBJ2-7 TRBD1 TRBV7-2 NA TGTGCCAGCAGCAAGGGACAGGCCCACTACGAGCAGTACTTC CASSKGQAHYEQYF
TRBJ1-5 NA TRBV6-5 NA TGTGCCAGCAGTTACCGGGGAGGGCCCCAGCATTTT CASSYRGGPQHF
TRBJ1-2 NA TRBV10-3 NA TGTGCCATCAGAGGGGAACCTAGGGACGGCTACACCTTC CAIRGEPRDGYTF
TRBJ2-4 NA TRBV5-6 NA TGTGCCAGCAGCTTGGCCCAGGGTGTCGGAGCCAAAAACATTCAGTACTTC CASSLAQGVGAKNIQYF
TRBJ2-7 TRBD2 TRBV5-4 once TGTGCCAGCAGCTCTGCCGGGGGGGCCTACGAGCAGTACTTC CASSSAGGAYEQYF
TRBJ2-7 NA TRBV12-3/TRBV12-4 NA TGTGCCAGCAGTTCAGGGTACGAGCAGTACTTC CASSSGYEQYF
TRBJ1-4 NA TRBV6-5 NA TGTGCCAGCAGTCCTTACATAGGAACTAATGAAAAACTGTTTTTT CASSPYIGTNEKLFF
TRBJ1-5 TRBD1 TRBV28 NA TGTGCCAGCAGTCGGCAAATCAAGACAGGGGCTATCAATCAGCCCCAGCATTTT CASSRQIKTGAINQPQHF
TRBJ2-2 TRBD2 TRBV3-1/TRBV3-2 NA TGTGCCAGCAGCCAAGAGTCGCGACTAGCGGGAGGCACCGGGGAGCTGTTTTTT CASSQESRLAGGTGELFF
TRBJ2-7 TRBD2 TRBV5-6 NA TGTGCCAGCAGCTGGGGAGGGAACGAGCAGTACTTC CASSWGGNEQYF
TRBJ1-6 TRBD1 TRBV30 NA TGTGCCTGGAGTGTACGTAGGGGGCTAGATTCACCCCTCCACTTT CAWSVRRGLDSPLHF
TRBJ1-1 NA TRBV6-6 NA TGTGCCAGCAGTTACATCTCGGGAGGAGCTTTCTTT CASSYISGGAFF
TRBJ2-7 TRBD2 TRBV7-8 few TGTGCCAGCCGGGGGGCCTCGGCGGGGGGAAACTACGAGCAGTACTTC CASRGASAGGNYEQYF
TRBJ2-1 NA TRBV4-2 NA TGTGCCAGCAGCCAATCTGATCTGGAGGAGCAGTTCTTC CASSQSDLEEQFF
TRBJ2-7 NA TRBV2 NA TGTGCCAGCAGTGGCTGGGGGGAGCAGTACTTC CASSGWGEQYF
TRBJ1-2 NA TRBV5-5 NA TGTGCCAGCAGCCGTGTCTACCTCGGGTTCAATGGCTACACCTTC CASSRVYLGFNGYTF
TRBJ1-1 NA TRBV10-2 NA TGCGCCAGCAGTGAACGGTTGAACACTGAAGCTTTCTTT CASSERLNTEAFF
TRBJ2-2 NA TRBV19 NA TGTGCCAGTAGTATAGTCTTCCAGGCGAACACCGGGGAGCTGTTTTTT CASSIVFQANTGELFF
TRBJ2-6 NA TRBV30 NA TGTGCCTGGAGTGAGGGGACTTCTGGGGCCAACGTCCTGACTTTC CAWSEGTSGANVLTF
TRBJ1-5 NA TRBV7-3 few TGTGCCAGCAGCGTTCAGGAGGGGGAGCCCCAGCATTTT CASSVQEGEPQHF
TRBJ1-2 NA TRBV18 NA TGTGCCAGCTCACCAAGGCAGGGTGACTATGGCTACACCTTC CASSPRQGDYGYTF
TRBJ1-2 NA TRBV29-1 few TGCAGCGTTGAGGGGGGAGATTTTAACTATGGCTACACCTTC CSVEGGDFNYGYTF
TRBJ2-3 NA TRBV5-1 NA TGCGCCAGCAGCTTATTGGGACGACATACAGATACGCAGTATTTT CASSLLGRHTDTQYF
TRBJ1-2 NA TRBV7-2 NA TGTGCCAGCAGCTTAGCGCAGAACAGCGGCTATGGCTACACCTTC CASSLAQNSGYGYTF
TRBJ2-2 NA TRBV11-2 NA TGTGCCAGCAGCTTGAGGGGGAGGGGTATCGGGGAGCTGTTTTTT CASSLRGRGIGELFF
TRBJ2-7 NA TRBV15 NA TGTGCCACCAGCAGAGGTTCAGGGGTGATATACGAGCAGTACTTC CATSRGSGVIYEQYF
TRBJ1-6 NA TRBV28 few TGTGCCAGCAGTTCAAACAGGGAGGTAGTCGTTTCACCCCTCCACTTT CASSSNREVVVSPLHF
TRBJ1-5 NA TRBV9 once TGTGCCAGCAGCGTAGGCAATCAGCCCCAGCATTTT CASSVGNQPQHF
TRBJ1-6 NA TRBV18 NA TGTGCCAGCTCACCACCTGTGACAGCGAATAATTCACCCCTCCACTTT CASSPPVTANNSPLHF
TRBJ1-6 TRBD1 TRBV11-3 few TGTGCCAGCAGCTTATTATACATGGATCGACAGGGGGGAGATAATTCACCCCTCCACTTT CASSLLYMDRQGGDNSPLHF
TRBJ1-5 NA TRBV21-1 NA TGTGCCAGCAGCGGCCTACACACTGCAACAGGGATTGAGGGTAATAGTCAGCCCCAGCATTTT CASSGLHTATGIEGNSQPQHF
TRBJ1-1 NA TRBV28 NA TGTGCCAGCAGAGGCTCCGGGAACACTGAAGCTTTCTTT CASRGSGNTEAFF
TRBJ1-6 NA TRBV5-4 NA TGTGCCAGCAGCTTTGGACAGCTCTCCTATAATTCACCCCTCCACTTT CASSFGQLSYNSPLHF
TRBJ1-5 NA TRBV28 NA TGTGCCAGCGGAGGACTGCCCTATAGCAATCAGCCCCAGCATTTT CASGGLPYSNQPQHF
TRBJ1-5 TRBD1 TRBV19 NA TGTGCCAGTAGCGGACAGGGAATATTTCAGCCCCAGCATTTT CASSGQGIFQPQHF
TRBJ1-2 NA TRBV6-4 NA TGTGCCAGCAGTGACTCCCCAACAGGGACGAACTATGGCTACACCTTC CASSDSPTGTNYGYTF
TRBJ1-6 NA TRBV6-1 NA TGTGCCAGCAGTGAAACTCGGGGTGTTTCACCCCTCCACTTT CASSETRGVSPLHF